These 29 T cell receptor beta chains share one sample of origin, sequenced in a study of PD-1 blockade in classical Hodgkin lymphoma. Using immunoSEQ multiplex PCR, the repertoire was profiled, and TCRdb retains in-frame clones only, with some absent. The table records 15,000 to 20,000 clones, about three quarters of them present only once. Time point defined: cycle 4 day 1 (C4D1), after less than seven weeks of nivolumab. Each of the patients experienced relapse following autologous stem cell transplantation, and their brentuximab vedotin exposure differed. Researchers used magnetic negative selection to pull out pure CD4+ T cells from thawed PBMCs. The material was CD4+ T cells from blood, obtained before the fourth cycle of nivolumab. These receptors all stem from a human donor with classical Hodgkin lymphoma.

The chain uses TRBV27 and TRBJ1-6; D call uncertain. Deletions cut 3 bases from V and 8 bases from J, with 5 bases between. This CDR3 spans 12 amino acids. The V gene's germline CDR1 is MNHEY and CDR2 SMNVEV (reference sequence). CDR3 coding DNA: TGTGCCAGCAGTTTTGTAGATTCACCCCTCCACTTT. This sequence encodes CASSFVDSPLHF.

This clone was seen just once. The gene calls are TRBV28 and TRBJ2-7, with D uncertain. In germline, CDR1 is MDHEN, CDR2 SYDVKM. V lost 4 bases, J lost 6 bases, and 13 bases lay in between. The CDR3 is 13 residues long. The CDR3 here is CASSWTFVVEQYF. The CDR3 bases are TGTGCCAGCAGTTGGACGTTTGTAGTCGAGCAGTACTTC. The full variable domain, rest sourced from reference TRBV28 and TRBJ2-7, is DVKVTQSSRYLVKRTGEKVFLECVQDMDHENMFWYRQDPGLGLRLIYFSYDVKMKEKGDIPEGYSVSREKKERFSLILESASTNQTSMYLCASSWTFVVEQYFGPGTRLTVT.

This chain connects TRBV10-1 to TRBJ2-7; a weak D match, TRBD2 (6 bases). The length of the CDR3 is 15 residues. Germline V lookup: CDR1 WNHNN, CDR2 SYGVQD (reference sequence). Trimming left V 0 bases short and J 5 bases short, with 14 bases between. The CDR3 is CASSESKSGANEQYF. DNA for the CDR3: TGCGCCAGCAGTGAGTCGAAATCGGGAGCAAACGAGCAGTACTTC.

The chain couples TRBV5-4 to TRBJ2-5; the D is unclear. The J call may be in error: the DNA end matches TRBJ2-7 better. Germline V gene sequence: CDR1 SGHNT, CDR2 YYREEE (reference sequence). The CDR3 is 12 residues long. The CDR3 here is CASSYLVSEQYF. The CDR3 DNA reads as TGTGCCAGCAGCTACCTTGTAAGCGAGCAGTACTTC.

The chain has TRBV18 and TRBJ1-3; TRBD1 might be the D (5 bases). Germline CDR1 is KGHSH and CDR2 is LQKENI. Between the trimmed V and J ends, which lost 3 bases and 2 bases, there was a span of 17 bases. This CDR3 comprises 17 residues. CDR3 DNA sequence: TGTGCCAGCTCACCCCTCATACAGGAGGTTCCTGGAAACACCATATATTTT. Its protein is CASSPLIQEVPGNTIYF.

The chain joins TRBV27 to TRBJ2-1; TRBD2 agrees at 7 bases. CDR3 length: 16 amino acids. Germline assignment: CDR1 MNHEY and CDR2 SMNVEV (reference sequence). Trimming at V came to 5 bases and at J to 7 bases, leaving 14 bases not matched to a gene. The CDR3 is CASSPPWGEGRNEQFF. The DNA for the CDR3 is TGTGCCAGCAGTCCCCCATGGGGGGAGGGCCGAAATGAGCAGTTCTTC.

The genes are TRBV6-1 and TRBJ2-1, with TRBD1 identical over 7 bases. The CDR3 is 15 amino acids. V shed 3 bases and J 7 bases; nucleotides not matched to a gene: 9. Per germline, CDR1 MNHNS and CDR2 SASEGT. In DNA form, the CDR3 reads TGTGCCAGCAGTGAGTTATGGGGCAGGGGGAATGAGCAGTTCTTC. It encodes CASSELWGRGNEQFF.

The V call is TRBV27, the J call TRBJ2-7; D remains ambiguous. The CDR3 totals 11 residues. V gave up 8 bases and J gave up 3 bases, with 8 bases separating them. CDR1 and CDR2 from the germline V gene are MNHEY and SMNVEV (reference sequence). The CDR3 DNA sequence: TGTGCCAGCGGATTAATCTACGAGCAGTACTTC. Amino acid sequence: CASGLIYEQYF.

This clone turned up a few times. The CDR3 reads CASGRSETPLHF. DNA of the CDR3: TGTGCCAGCGGGAGGTCCGAAACACCCCTCCACTTT. J is TRBJ1-6 and V is TRBV7-9; D remains ambiguous. The CDR3 length is 12 residues. Trimming stripped 8 bases from V and 11 bases from J, with 13 bases between. Germline V gene sequence: CDR1 SEHNR, CDR2 FQNEAQ (reference sequence).

In this sample, this clone turned up a few times. The chain links TRBV5-1 to TRBJ1-1, with no clear D. Germline values: CDR1 SGHRS, CDR2 YFSETQ. This CDR3 has 16 residues. V was cut by 0 bases and J by 3 bases, with 15 bases left in between. The DNA for the CDR3 is TGCGCCAGCAGCTTGGTTTTCGGAGTGGGAGACACTGAAGCTTTCTTT. It codes for CASSLVFGVGDTEAFF.

The genes are TRBV28 and TRBJ1-1; 12 bases align to TRBD1. CDR1 and CDR2 from the germline V gene are MDHEN and SYDVKM. The V segment lost 6 bases and the J segment 4 bases; nucleotides outside the gene matches: 9. The CDR3 spans 16 residues. Here the CDR3 DNA reads TGTGCCAGCAGCCCCCGGGACAGGGGGCGCGGCACTGAAGCTTTCTTT. Its protein is CASSPRDRGRGTEAFF.

This clone was picked up one time. The chain has TRBV10-2 and TRBJ1-1; D gene unclear. The CDR3 loop spans 13 amino acids. CDR1 and CDR2 (germline): WSHSY, SAAADI. With 8 bases removed from V and 5 bases from J, the gap between germline ends came to 15 bases. Written as DNA, the CDR3 is TGCGCCAGCTTTTCCCTCTCGGGGACTGAAGCTTTCTTT. As protein: CASFSLSGTEAFF.

For the CDR3, the DNA is TGCGCCAGCAGCCCCGGGACAGACAGCAATCAGCCCCAGCATTTT. As protein: CASSPGTDSNQPQHF. The chain couples TRBV5-1 to TRBJ1-5; 7 bases fit TRBD1. Germline V gene sequence: CDR1 SGHRS, CDR2 YFSETQ. Trimming cost V 4 bases and J 1 base; bases outside gene matches: 5. The CDR3 contains 15 residues. The whole variable domain, filled in from reference TRBV5-1 and TRBJ1-5, reads KAGVTQTPRYLIKTRGQQVTLSCSPISGHRSVSWYQQTPGQGLQFLFEYFSETQRNKGNFPGRFSGRQFSNSRSEMNVSTLELGDSALYLCASSPGTDSNQPQHFGDGTRLSIL.

The V and J genes are TRBV7-9 and TRBJ2-5; TRBD1 agrees at 7 bases. The length of the CDR3 is 13 residues. J gave up 4 bases and V 5 bases, and 4 bases lay outside the gene matches. The V gene's germline CDR1 is SEHNR and CDR2 FQNEAQ (reference sequence). The CDR3 here is CASSPRGPETQYF. The CDR3 nucleotides read TGTGCCAGCAGCCCTAGGGGGCCAGAGACCCAGTACTTC. Full variable domain (missing parts from reference TRBV7-9 and TRBJ2-5): DTGVSQNPRHKITKRGQNVTFRCDPISEHNRLYWYRQTLGQGPEFLTYFQNEAQLEKSRLLSDRFSAERPKGSFSTLEIQRTEQGDSAMYLCASSPRGPETQYFGPGTRLLVL.

The genes are TRBV27 and TRBJ2-1, with D perhaps TRBD2 (6 bases). V dropped 3 bases and J dropped 4 bases, with 13 bases sitting between them. The CDR3 length is 15 residues. Germline V gene data show CDR1 as MNHEY and CDR2 as SMNVEV (reference sequence). The CDR3 DNA sequence: TGTGCCAGCAGTTTGAGGGAGGTGTCATACAATGAGCAGTTCTTC. Translation: CASSLREVSYNEQFF.

This clone came up a few times. This chain links TRBV7-9 with TRBJ1-2; D might be TRBD1 (6 bases). Germline CDR1 is SEHNR and CDR2 is FQNEAQ (reference sequence). Trimming left V 3 bases short and J 0 bases short, with 11 bases between. The CDR3 covers 15 residues. This CDR3 is CASSFGQRPNYGYTF. DNA for the CDR3: TGTGCCAGCAGCTTTGGACAGCGCCCTAACTATGGCTACACCTTC.

The V gene is TRBV28, the J gene TRBJ1-1; D remains unclear. The V gene's germline CDR1 is MDHEN and CDR2 SYDVKM. Between the trimmed V and J ends, which lost 5 bases and 6 bases, there was a span of 7 bases. This CDR3 contains 11 residues. The CDR3 bases are TGTGCCAGCAGTACCGGGGCTGAAGCTTTCTTT. Amino acid sequence: CASSTGAEAFF.

The chain links TRBV7-2 to TRBJ1-1, with D possibly TRBD1 on 6 matching bases. The CDR3 spans 14 residues. Germline V gene sequence: CDR1 SGHTA, CDR2 FQGNSA. V was cut by 5 bases and J by 1 base, with 11 bases left in between. The CDR3 loop reads CASSPRTANTEAFF. As DNA, the CDR3 is TGTGCCAGCAGCCCGAGGACAGCGAACACTGAAGCTTTCTTT. Full variable domain (missing parts from reference TRBV7-2 and TRBJ1-1): GAGVSQSPSNKVTEKGKDVELRCDPISGHTALYWYRQSLGQGLEFLIYFQGNSAPDKSGLPSDRFSAERTGGSVSTLTIQRTQQEDSAVYLCASSPRTANTEAFFGQGTRLTVV.

The chain carries TRBV4-1 and TRBJ1-1, with D perhaps matching TRBD1 (6 bases). From germline, CDR1 is MGHRA and CDR2 YSYEKL. This CDR3 is 14 amino acids long. Trimming cost V 1 base and J 3 bases, with 9 bases left between them. CDR3 DNA: TGCGCCAGCAGCCAAGTAACAGGGCACACTGAAGCTTTCTTT. Amino acids: CASSQVTGHTEAFF.

The rearrangement joins TRBV7-2 to TRBJ2-7; perhaps TRBD2 as D (7 bases). Trimming took off 6 bases at V and 2 bases at J, with 17 bases between the two ends. The CDR3 covers 15 residues. CDR1 SGHTA and CDR2 FQGNSA come from the germline V gene. The CDR3 coding sequence is TGTGCCAGCAGGGGGGGGGCTAGCGGCACCTACGAGCAGTACTTC. Translating it yields CASRGGASGTYEQYF.

This clone came up once. The chain carries TRBV6-5 and TRBJ2-2; D is uncertain. Trimming cost V 7 bases and J 0 bases, with 9 bases left between them. The CDR3 is 14 amino acids. Germline lookup yields CDR1 MNHEY and CDR2 SVGAGI. CDR3 sequence reads: CASNTKTNTGELFF. DNA for the CDR3: TGTGCCAGCAACACAAAAACGAACACCGGGGAGCTGTTTTTT.

The chain uses TRBV19 and TRBJ2-2; D unresolved. Between the trimmed V and J ends, which lost 3 bases and 1 base, there was a span of 9 bases. The CDR3 sequence is 15 residues long. Germline-derived CDR1 and CDR2 are LNHDA and SQIVND (reference sequence). In nucleotides, the CDR3 is TGTGCCAGTAGTATTATCTTGCTGAACACCGGGGAGCTGTTTTTT. It translates to CASSIILLNTGELFF.

J is TRBJ2-5 and V is TRBV5-1; D could derive from TRBD1 or TRBD2 (5 bases each). The CDR3 has 14 amino acids. V dropped 5 bases and J dropped 3 bases, with 14 bases sitting between them. Per germline, CDR1 SGHRS and CDR2 YFSETQ. The CDR3 DNA is TGCGCCAGCAGAACCGGGACCGCGAAAGAGACCCAGTACTTC. Translating gives CASRTGTAKETQYF. The entire variable domain, with the rest obtained from reference TRBV5-1 and TRBJ2-5, is as follows: KAGVTQTPRYLIKTRGQQVTLSCSPISGHRSVSWYQQTPGQGLQFLFEYFSETQRNKGNFPGRFSGRQFSNSRSEMNVSTLELGDSALYLCASRTGTAKETQYFGPGTRLLVL.

The V and J genes are TRBV4-3 and TRBJ2-1; no clear D. Germline CDR1 and CDR2: LGHNA and YSLEER. This CDR3 region has 15 residues. V lost 6 bases and J 0 bases, leaving 12 bases between the germline ends. This CDR3 reads CASRPELLSYNEQFF. In nucleotides, the CDR3 is TGCGCCAGCAGACCGGAGCTCCTCTCCTACAATGAGCAGTTCTTC.

Regarding this clone: A junction end diverges from the germline sequence, so it may reflect a read error. V is TRBV2 and J is TRBJ1-6; D unclear. Germline V CDR1 and CDR2: SNHLY, FYNNEI. CDR3 size: 15 residues. CDR3 bases: TGTGCCACCAGTGGAGGGTTCCCCCAAAATTCACCCCTCCACTTT. Amino acids: CATSGGFPQNSPLHF.

This clone was detected only a few times. J is TRBJ1-4 and V is TRBV30, with 8 bases that match TRBD1. From germline, CDR1 is GTSNPN and CDR2 SVGIG (reference sequence). The CDR3 spans 15 residues. After removal of 0 bases from V and 6 bases from J, the junction contained 6 bases not matched to a gene. CDR3 loop: CAWSVRNRGDEKLFF. Written as DNA, the CDR3 is TGTGCCTGGAGTGTACGTAACAGGGGGGATGAAAAACTGTTTTTT. The full variable domain, with the rest looked up from reference TRBV30 and TRBJ1-4, is SQTIHQWPATLVQPVGSPLSLECTVEGTSNPNLYWYRQAAGRGLQLLFYSVGIGQISSEVPQNLSASRPQDRQFILSSKKLLLSDSGFYLCAWSVRNRGDEKLFFGSGTQLSVL.

CDR3 loop: CASSEGAPQIYEQYV. The CDR3 DNA sequence: TGTGCCAGCAGTGAGGGGGCCCCTCAAATCTACGAGCAGTACGTC. The V and J genes are TRBV2 and TRBJ2-7, with D tentatively TRBD1 (6 bases). Germline V gene lookup returns CDR1 SNHLY and CDR2 FYNNEI. The CDR3 length is 15 residues. V was pared by 3 bases and J by 3 bases, with 15 bases between.

The gene calls are TRBV19 and TRBJ2-2; 8 bases align to TRBD1. The V and J ends lost 6 bases and 0 bases, in that order; junction bases with no gene match: 9. Germline V gene data show CDR1 as LNHDA and CDR2 as SQIVND (reference sequence). This CDR3 region has 17 residues. CDR3 sequence reads: CASSYPTDRANTGELFF. In DNA, the CDR3 is TGTGCCAGTAGCTATCCCACGGACAGGGCGAACACCGGGGAGCTGTTTTTT. Based on the CDR3 plus reference TRBV19 and TRBJ2-2, the full variable domain is DGGITQSPKYLFRKEGQNVTLSCEQNLNHDAMYWYRQDPGQGLRLIYYSQIVNDFQKGDIAEGYSVSREKKESFPLTVTSAQKNPTAFYLCASSYPTDRANTGELFFGEGSRLTVL.

The rearrangement uses TRBV19 and TRBJ1-2; the D is unclear. Germline CDR1 reads LNHDA; CDR2 reads SQIVND (reference sequence). V lost 3 bases and J 4 bases, leaving 12 bases between the germline ends. The length of the CDR3 is 14 residues. CDR3 coding DNA: TGTGCCAGTAGTATTGAGTCTCGCGGCTATGGCTACACCTTC. It encodes CASSIESRGYGYTF. Looking up the rest from reference TRBV19 and TRBJ1-2 gives the full variable domain: DGGITQSPKYLFRKEGQNVTLSCEQNLNHDAMYWYRQDPGQGLRLIYYSQIVNDFQKGDIAEGYSVSREKKESFPLTVTSAQKNPTAFYLCASSIESRGYGYTFGSGTRLTVV.